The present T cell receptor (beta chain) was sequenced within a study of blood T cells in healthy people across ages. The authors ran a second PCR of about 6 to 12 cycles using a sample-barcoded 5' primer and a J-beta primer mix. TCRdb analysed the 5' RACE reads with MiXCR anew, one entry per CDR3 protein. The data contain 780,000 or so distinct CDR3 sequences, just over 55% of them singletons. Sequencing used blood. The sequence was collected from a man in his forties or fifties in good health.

The CDR3 coding sequence is TGTGCCAGCAGCTTCACAGGACTAGCGGGGGACACAGATACGCAGTATTTT. Encoded protein: CASSFTGLAGDTDTQYF. The rearrangement links TRBV7-9 to TRBJ2-3; TRBD2 aligns across 13 bases. This CDR3 is built from 17 residues. In germline, CDR1 is SEHNR, CDR2 FQNEAQ (reference sequence). The ends lost 3 bases at V and 2 bases at J; junction bases unmatched: 5.